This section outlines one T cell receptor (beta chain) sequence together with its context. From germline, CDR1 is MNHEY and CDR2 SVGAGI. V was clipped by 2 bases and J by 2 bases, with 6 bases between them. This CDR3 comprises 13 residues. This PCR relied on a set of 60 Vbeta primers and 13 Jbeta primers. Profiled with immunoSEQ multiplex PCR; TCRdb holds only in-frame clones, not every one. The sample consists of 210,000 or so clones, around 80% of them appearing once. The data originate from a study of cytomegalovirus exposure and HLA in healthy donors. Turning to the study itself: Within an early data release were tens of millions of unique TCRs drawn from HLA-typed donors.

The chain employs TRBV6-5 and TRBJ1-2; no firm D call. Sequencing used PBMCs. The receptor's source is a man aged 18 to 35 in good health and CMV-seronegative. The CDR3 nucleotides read TGTGCCAGCAGTTACAGTCAGAACTATGGCTACACCTTC. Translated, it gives CASSYSQNYGYTF.